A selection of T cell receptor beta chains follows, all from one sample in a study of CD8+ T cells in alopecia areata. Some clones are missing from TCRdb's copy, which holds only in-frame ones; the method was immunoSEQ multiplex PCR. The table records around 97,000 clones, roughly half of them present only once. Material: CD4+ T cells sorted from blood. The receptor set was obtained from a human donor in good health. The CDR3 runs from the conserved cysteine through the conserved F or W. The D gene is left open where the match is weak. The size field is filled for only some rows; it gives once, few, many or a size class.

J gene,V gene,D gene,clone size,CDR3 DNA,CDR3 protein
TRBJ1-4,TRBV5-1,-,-,TGCGCCAGCAGACCCGGGACCGCTAATGAAAAACTGTTTTTT,CASRPGTANEKLFF
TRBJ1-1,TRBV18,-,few,TGTGCCAGCTCACTAAACGGACAGATGAACACTGAAGCTTTCTTT,CASSLNGQMNTEAFF
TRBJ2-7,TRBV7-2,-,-,TGTGCCAGCACCTTCGACAGATCCTACGAGCAGTACTTC,CASTFDRSYEQYF
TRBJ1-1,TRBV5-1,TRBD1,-,TGCGCCAGCAGCTTGCATAGCGGTCAGGGGGCTGAAGCTTTCTTT,CASSLHSGQGAEAFF
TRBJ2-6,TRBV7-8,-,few,TGTGCCAGCAGCTTAGGAGGCAGGCGCTCTGGGGCCAACGTCCTGACTTTC,CASSLGGRRSGANVLTF
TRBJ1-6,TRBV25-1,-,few,TGTGCCAGCAGTGCCTCGGGTACAGAGTCCCTCCACTTT,CASSASGTESLHF
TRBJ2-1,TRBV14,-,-,TGTGCCAGCAGTACGGGCAATGAGCAGTTCTTC,CASSTGNEQFF
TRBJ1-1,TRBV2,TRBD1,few,TGTGCCAGCGGTGACAGGGAGAACACTGAAGCTTTCTTT,CASGDRENTEAFF
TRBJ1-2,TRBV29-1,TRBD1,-,TGCAGCGTTCGAACACTCAGGGGGAACTATGGCTACACCTTC,CSVRTLRGNYGYTF
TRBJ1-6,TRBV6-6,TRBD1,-,TGTGCCAGCAGTTACACGACAGGGATCGATTCACCCCTCCACTTT,CASSYTTGIDSPLHF
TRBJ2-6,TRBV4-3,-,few,TGCGCCAGCAGCCGAGGGGCCAACGTCCTGACTTTC,CASSRGANVLTF
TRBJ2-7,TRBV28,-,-,TGTGCCAGCAGCCAAGGGTCCGGGAACTGGCAAACCAACGAGCAGTACTTC,CASSQGSGNWQTNEQYF
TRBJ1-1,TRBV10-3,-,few,TGTGCCATCAGTGATCGGCAGGCCACAATGAACACTGAAGCTTTCTTT,CAISDRQATMNTEAFF
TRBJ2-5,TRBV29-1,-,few,TGCAGCGTTGGACCGCCTTTCGAGACCCAGTACTTC,CSVGPPFETQYF
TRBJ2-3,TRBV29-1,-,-,TGCAGCGCCTTAAGGGAGCCGGATACGCAGTATTTT,CSALREPDTQYF
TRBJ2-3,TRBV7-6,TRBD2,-,TGTGCCAGCAGCCTAAGAGGACTAGCCTCAGATACGCAGTATTTT,CASSLRGLASDTQYF
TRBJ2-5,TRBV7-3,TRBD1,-,TGTGCCAGCAGCTTAATACTATGGGACAGGGGCCAAGAGACCCAGTACTTC,CASSLILWDRGQETQYF
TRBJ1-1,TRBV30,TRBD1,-,TGTGCCGCCACTCCGGGACAGCCGAACACTGAAGCTTTCTTT,CAATPGQPNTEAFF
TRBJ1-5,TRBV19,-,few,TGTGCCAGTAGTATAGAGGGGGGGCCCACCTACAATCAGCCCCAGCATTTT,CASSIEGGPTYNQPQHF
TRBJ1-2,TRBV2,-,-,TGTGCCAGCATTCGACGGGGTTTGGCAGGGGATGGCTACACCTTC,CASIRRGLAGDGYTF
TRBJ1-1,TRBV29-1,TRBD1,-,TGCAGCGTTTTTGGACAGGGAGCTGAAGCTTTCTTT,CSVFGQGAEAFF
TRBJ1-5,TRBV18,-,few,TGTGCCAGCTCAGCCGCCGGGGGTCAGCCCCAGCATTTT,CASSAAGGQPQHF
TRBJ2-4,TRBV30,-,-,TGTGCCTGGAGTGTGAAGGGGACCAAAAACATTCAGTACTTC,CAWSVKGTKNIQYF
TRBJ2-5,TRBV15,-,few,TGTGCCACCAGCAGAGGACGGGCAGGGTACCAAGAGACCCAGTACTTC,CATSRGRAGYQETQYF
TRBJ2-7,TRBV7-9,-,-,TGTGCCAGCAGCCGAAATTACGAGCAGTACTTC,CASSRNYEQYF
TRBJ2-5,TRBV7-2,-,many,TGTGCCAGCAGCTTAGCGCTTGGGAAAGAGACCCAGTACTTC,CASSLALGKETQYF
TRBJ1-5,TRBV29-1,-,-,TGCAGCTATCGGAAGGGGGGCGAGGGACAGCCCCAGCATTTT,CSYRKGGEGQPQHF
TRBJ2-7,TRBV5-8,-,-,TGTGCCAGCAGCTTGCTTCACACCGACTACGAGCAGTACTTC,CASSLLHTDYEQYF
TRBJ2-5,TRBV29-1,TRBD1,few,TGCAGCGTTTGGGACAGGGGGGAATTGGGGACCCAGTACTTC,CSVWDRGELGTQYF
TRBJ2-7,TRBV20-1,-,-,TGCAGTGCGAGAGAACGGGGTGAGCAGTACTTC,CSARERGEQYF
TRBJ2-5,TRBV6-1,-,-,TGTGCCAGCAGTGGAGGACTACAACAAGAGACCCAGTACTTC,CASSGGLQQETQYF
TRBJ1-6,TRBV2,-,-,TGTGCCAGCAGTGAAAGAGGGGGAAATTCACCCCTCCACTTT,CASSERGGNSPLHF
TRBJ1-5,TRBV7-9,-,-,TGTGCCAGCGGCACAGGGCCCTTGGGCAATCAGCCCCAGCATTTT,CASGTGPLGNQPQHF
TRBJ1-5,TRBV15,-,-,TGTGCCACCAGCGTCACCAATCAGCCCCAGCATTTT,CATSVTNQPQHF
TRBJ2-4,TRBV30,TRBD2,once,TGTGCCGGAAGACTAGCGGGGACCAAAAACATTCAGTACTTC,CAGRLAGTKNIQYF
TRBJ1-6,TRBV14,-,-,TGTGCCAGCAGCCAAGTTGCAGGGGTGTATAATTCACCCCTCCACTTT,CASSQVAGVYNSPLHF
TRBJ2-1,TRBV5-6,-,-,TGTGCCAGCAGCACACTTGGGGACCCATCCTACAATGAGCAGTTCTTC,CASSTLGDPSYNEQFF
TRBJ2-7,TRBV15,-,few,TGTGCCACCAGCAGAGGACTTGGGACCTACGAGCAGTACTTC,CATSRGLGTYEQYF
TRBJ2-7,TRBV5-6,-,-,TGTGCCAGCAGCTTGGGGGACGACCTTTACGAGCAGTACTTC,CASSLGDDLYEQYF
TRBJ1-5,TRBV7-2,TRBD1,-,TGTGCCAGCAGCTTAGTAGGGACAGGGTATCAGCCCCAGCATTTT,CASSLVGTGYQPQHF
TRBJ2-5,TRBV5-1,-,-,TGCGCCAGCAGCTTGGCATACGGGCAGGGAGTGCAGGAGACCCAGTACTTC,CASSLAYGQGVQETQYF
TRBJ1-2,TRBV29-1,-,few,TGCAGCGTTGAAGAAGGGCAGGGCAGAAGAGGCTATGGCTACACCTTC,CSVEEGQGRRGYGYTF
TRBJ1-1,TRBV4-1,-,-,TGCGCCAGCAGCCAGGGCCCCAGGGTAGCGGGGACTGAAGCTTTCTTT,CASSQGPRVAGTEAFF
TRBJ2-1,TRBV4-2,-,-,TGTGCCAGCAGCCAAGATCCTCCGGCTGAGCAGTTCTTC,CASSQDPPAEQFF
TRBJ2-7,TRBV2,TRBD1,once,TGTGCCAGCGGTGACAACCTGGGACAGGGGAGTGAGCAGTACTTC,CASGDNLGQGSEQYF
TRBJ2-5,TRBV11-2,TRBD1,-,TGTGCCAGCAGCTTAGGGGACAGGGCTGGGACCCAGTACTTC,CASSLGDRAGTQYF
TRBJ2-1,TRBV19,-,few,TGTGCCAGTACCAACCCCCGGAGCCCTTACTACAATGAGCAGTTCTTC,CASTNPRSPYYNEQFF
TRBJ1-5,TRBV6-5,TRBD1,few,TGTGCCAGCAGCGGGACAGCTTTTCATCAGCCCCAGCATTTT,CASSGTAFHQPQHF
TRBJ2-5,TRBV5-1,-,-,TGCGCCAGCAGCCTCAGACGGTCCCAAGAGACCCAGTACTTC,CASSLRRSQETQYF
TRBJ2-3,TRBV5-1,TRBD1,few,TGCGCCAGCAGTTACGGACAGGTGACTAGCACAGATACGCAGTATTTT,CASSYGQVTSTDTQYF
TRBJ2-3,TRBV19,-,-,TGTGCCAGCTCAACGGCGACCGGGCAGTATTTT,CASSTATGQYF
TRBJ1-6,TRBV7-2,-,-,TGTGCCAGCCGTGGGGGTAGCTATAATTCACCCCTCCACTTT,CASRGGSYNSPLHF
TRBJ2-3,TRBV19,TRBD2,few,TGTGCCAGTAGTACGGGACTAGCAGATACGCAGTATTTT,CASSTGLADTQYF
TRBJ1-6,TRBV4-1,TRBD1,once,TGCGCCAGCCACAGGGGGCTTGGGTCACCCCTCCACTTT,CASHRGLGSPLHF
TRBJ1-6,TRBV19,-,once,TGTGCCAGTCGACTTCGCCGACCGGCGGGCAATTCACCCCTCCACTTT,CASRLRRPAGNSPLHF
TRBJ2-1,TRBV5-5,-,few,TGTGCCAGCAGCTTTGGTCGGGGGCCTGAGCAGTTCTTC,CASSFGRGPEQFF
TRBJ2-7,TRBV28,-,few,TGTGCCAGCACTCAGGGAGACGAGCAGTACTTC,CASTQGDEQYF
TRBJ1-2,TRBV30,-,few,TGTGCCTGCAATCCCCCCGGCTACACCTTC,CACNPPGYTF
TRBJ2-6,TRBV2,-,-,TGTGCCAGAAAACAGGGCTCAGGGGCCAACGTCCTGACTTTC,CARKQGSGANVLTF